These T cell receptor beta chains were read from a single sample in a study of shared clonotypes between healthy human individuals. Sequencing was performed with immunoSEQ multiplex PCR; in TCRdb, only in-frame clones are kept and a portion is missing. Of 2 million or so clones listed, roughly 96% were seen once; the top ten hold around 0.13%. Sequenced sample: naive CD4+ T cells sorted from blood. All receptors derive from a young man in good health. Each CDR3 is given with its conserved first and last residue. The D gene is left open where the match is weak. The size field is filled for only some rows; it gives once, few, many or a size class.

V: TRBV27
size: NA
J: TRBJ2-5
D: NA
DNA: TGTGCCAGCAGTTTCGGTAGGGCCGAGACCCAGTACTTC
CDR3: CASSFGRAETQYF

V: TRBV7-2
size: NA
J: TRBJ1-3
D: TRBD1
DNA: TGTGCCAGCAGCTCGGGACAGGCAAACGCTGGAAACACCATATATTTT
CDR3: CASSSGQANAGNTIYF

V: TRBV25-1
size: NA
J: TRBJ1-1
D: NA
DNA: TGTGCCAGCAGCTCATTACAGGGAGGAACTGAAGCTTTCTTT
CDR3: CASSSLQGGTEAFF

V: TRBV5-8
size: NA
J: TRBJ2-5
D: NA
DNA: TGTGCCAGCAGCTTGCGGAAGGGAAAAGGGGAAGAGACCCAGTACTTC
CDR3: CASSLRKGKGEETQYF

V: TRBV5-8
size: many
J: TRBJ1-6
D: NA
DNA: TGTGCCAGCAGCTTGATCGGGGGACAATCACCCCTCCACTTT
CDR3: CASSLIGGQSPLHF

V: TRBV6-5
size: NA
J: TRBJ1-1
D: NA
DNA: TGTGCCAGCAGTCCCGTCCCCACAACCACGACTGAAGCTTTCTTT
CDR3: CASSPVPTTTTEAFF

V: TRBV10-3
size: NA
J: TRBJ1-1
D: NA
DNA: TGTGCCATCAGCCCCCGGGGCAGAACTGAAGCTTTCTTT
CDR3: CAISPRGRTEAFF

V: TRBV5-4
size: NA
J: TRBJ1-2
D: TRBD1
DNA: TGTGCCAGCAGCCCGGACAGGGGGGGAACCTTTTATGGCTACACCTTC
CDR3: CASSPDRGGTFYGYTF

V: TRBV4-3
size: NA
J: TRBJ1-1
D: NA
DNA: TGCGCCAGCAGCCCAACTCTTATGAACACTGAAGCTTTCTTT
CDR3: CASSPTLMNTEAFF

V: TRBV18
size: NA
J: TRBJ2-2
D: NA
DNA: TGTGCCAGCTCACCACGAGTCGGGGACACCGGGGAGCTGTTTTTT
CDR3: CASSPRVGDTGELFF

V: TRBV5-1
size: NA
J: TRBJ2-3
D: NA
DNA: TGCGCCAGCAGCTTGCAGGGGTCAGATACGCAGTATTTT
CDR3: CASSLQGSDTQYF

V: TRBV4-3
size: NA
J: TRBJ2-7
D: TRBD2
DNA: TGCGCCAGCAGCCAAGAGTTCAGCGGGAGGGTGTGGGAGCAGTACTTC
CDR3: CASSQEFSGRVWEQYF

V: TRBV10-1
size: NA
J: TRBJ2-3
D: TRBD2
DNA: TGCGCCAGCAGTGAGTCGGCGGGAGGTCCCACTACGCAGTATTTT
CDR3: CASSESAGGPTTQYF

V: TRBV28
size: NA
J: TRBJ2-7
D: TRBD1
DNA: TGTGCCAGCAGTTTGGGACAGGGCTCCTACGAGCAGTACTTC
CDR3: CASSLGQGSYEQYF

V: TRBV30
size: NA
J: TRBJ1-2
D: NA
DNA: TGTGCCTGGAGTGGAGACGGTGGCTACACCTTC
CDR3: CAWSGDGGYTF

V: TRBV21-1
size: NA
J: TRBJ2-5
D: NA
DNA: TGTGCCAGCAGCAGTCACAGGGGAAATCAAGAGACCCAGTACTTC
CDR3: CASSSHRGNQETQYF

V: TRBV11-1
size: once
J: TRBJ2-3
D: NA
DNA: TGTGCCAGCAGCTTACGGGATGGAGGAAGCACAGATACGCAGTATTTT
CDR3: CASSLRDGGSTDTQYF

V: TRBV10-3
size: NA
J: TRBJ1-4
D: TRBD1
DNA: TGTGCCACGGGACAGGGAGCGGTCGAAAAACTGTTTTTT
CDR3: CATGQGAVEKLFF

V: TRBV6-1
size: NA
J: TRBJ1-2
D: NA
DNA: TGTGCCAGCAGTGAACATGAGCAGGGCCCTATTACAGGCTACACCTTC
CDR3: CASSEHEQGPITGYTF

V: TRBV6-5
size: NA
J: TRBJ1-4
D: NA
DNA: TGTGCCAGCAGTGGGGGGGCTAATGAAAAACTGTTTTTT
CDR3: CASSGGANEKLFF

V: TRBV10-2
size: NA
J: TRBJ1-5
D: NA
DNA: TGCGCCAGCAGCCAGGGAGGGGGTCAGCCCCAGCATTTT
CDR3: CASSQGGGQPQHF

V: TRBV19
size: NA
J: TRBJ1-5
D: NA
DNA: TGTGCCAGTAGGAATCCCGGGAATCAGCCCCAGCATTTT
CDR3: CASRNPGNQPQHF